This TCR beta chain was captured in a study of CXCR3-negative and CXCR3-positive naive CD8 T cells. As for this clonotype: Its antigen is not identified.

Those CD8+ T cells considered naive were CD45RO-CCR7+CD27+CD95-. The libraries of TRB cDNA were prepared using 5' RACE with UMI labels. TCRdb reanalyzed the 5' RACE reads, giving one entry per CDR3 protein sequence and no DNA. The repertoire table contains 100,000 to 150,000 distinct CDR3 sequences. General observations from the study: Memory CD8+ T cell repertoires were far less diverse than both naive subsets. CXCR3-negative and CXCR3-positive naive cells shared comparable TRBV-TRBJ usage, but memory cells did not.

This CDR3 has 12 amino acids. Germline V gene data show CDR1 as SQVTM and CDR2 as ANQGSEA. This TCR came from a human donor in good health. Some clones in this sample may be carry-over from other donors' samples. The gene calls are TRBV29-1 and TRBJ2-1; TCRdb lists TRBD1, though no DNA is available to test this call. Sequenced input: naive CXCR3- CD8+ T cells from blood. Subset indicated: CD45RO-CCR7+CD27+CD95- naive CD8+ T cells lacking CXCR3 (TNR3-). CDR3 sequence: CSAYYDRNEQFF.